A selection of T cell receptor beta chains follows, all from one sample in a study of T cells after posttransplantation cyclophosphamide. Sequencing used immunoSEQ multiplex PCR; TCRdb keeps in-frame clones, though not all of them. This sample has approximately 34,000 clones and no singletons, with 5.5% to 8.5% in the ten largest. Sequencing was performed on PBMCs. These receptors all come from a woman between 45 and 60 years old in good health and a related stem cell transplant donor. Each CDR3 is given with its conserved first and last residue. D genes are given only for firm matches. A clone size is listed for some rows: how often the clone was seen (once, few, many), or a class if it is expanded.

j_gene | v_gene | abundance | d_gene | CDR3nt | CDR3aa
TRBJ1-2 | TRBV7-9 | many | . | TGTGCCAGCAGCACGGGGTTGTGGGGCTACACCTTC | CASSTGLWGYTF
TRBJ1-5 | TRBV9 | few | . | TGTGCCAGCAGCCACCGGGGTAAGGATCAGCCCCAGCATTTT | CASSHRGKDQPQHF
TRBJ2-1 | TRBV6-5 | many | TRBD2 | TGTGCCAGCAGTTTTCGACAGCGGGGAGACTACAATGAGCAGTTCTTC | CASSFRQRGDYNEQFF
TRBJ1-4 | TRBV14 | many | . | TGTGCCAGCAGCCAATCCAGGGCTTACGAAAAACTGTTTTTT | CASSQSRAYEKLFF
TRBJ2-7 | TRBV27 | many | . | TGTGCCAGCAGTCTAGGGGTGGGGGGTTACGAGCAGTACTTC | CASSLGVGGYEQYF
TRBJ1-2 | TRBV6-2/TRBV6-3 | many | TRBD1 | TGTGCCAGCAGTGACAGGGACGGCTACACCTTC | CASSDRDGYTF
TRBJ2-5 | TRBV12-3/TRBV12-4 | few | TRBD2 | TGTGCCAGCAGTCCCGGACTAGCGGGATACGAAGTCGAGACCCAGTACTTC | CASSPGLAGYEVETQYF
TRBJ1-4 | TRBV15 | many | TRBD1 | TGTGCCACCAGCCCCCGACAGGGGGCAACTAATGAAAAACTGTTTTTT | CATSPRQGATNEKLFF
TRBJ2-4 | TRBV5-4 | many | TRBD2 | TGTGCCAGCAGCGCCGGTGGACTAGCGGGAGGGCCGGCCATTCAGTACTTC | CASSAGGLAGGPAIQYF
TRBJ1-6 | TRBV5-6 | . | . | TGTGCCAGCAGCTTGGCCGAGGGTCTTGGCCTCTCCTATAATTCACCCCTCCACTTT | CASSLAEGLGLSYNSPLHF
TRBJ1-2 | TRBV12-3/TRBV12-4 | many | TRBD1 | TGTGCCAGCACCAGGACAGGCGTCTATGGCTACACCTTC | CASTRTGVYGYTF
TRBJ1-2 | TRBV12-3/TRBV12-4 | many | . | TGTGCCAGCAGTCTCGGATTCGGTCAGGGAAGGATCTATGGCTACACCTTC | CASSLGFGQGRIYGYTF
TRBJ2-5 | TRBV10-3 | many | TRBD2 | TGTGCCATCAGTGGACTAGCGGGAGAATCCCAGTACTTC | CAISGLAGESQYF
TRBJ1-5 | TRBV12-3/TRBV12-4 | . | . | TGTGCCAGCAGTTTTGGTGTGAGACCCCGCGCAGGGCAGCCCCAGCATTTT | CASSFGVRPRAGQPQHF
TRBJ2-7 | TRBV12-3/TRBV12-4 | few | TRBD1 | TGTGCCAGCAGCCTCGGACAGGGTAACGAGCAGTACTTC | CASSLGQGNEQYF
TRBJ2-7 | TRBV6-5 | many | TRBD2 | TGTGCCAGCAGTTACAGGACTAGCGGGAGCCCCTACGAGCAGTACTTC | CASSYRTSGSPYEQYF
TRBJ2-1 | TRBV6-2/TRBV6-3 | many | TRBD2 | TGTGCCAGCACCCTTCTGGCGGGAGGGCCGGAAGGGGAGCAGTTCTTC | CASTLLAGGPEGEQFF
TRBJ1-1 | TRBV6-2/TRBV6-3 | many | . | TGTGCCAGCAGTCCACACGGCGGTACGAACACTGAAGCTTTCTTT | CASSPHGGTNTEAFF
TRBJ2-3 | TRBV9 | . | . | TGTGCCACCTCAGGCGGGGCTTACACAGATACGCAGTATTTT | CATSGGAYTDTQYF
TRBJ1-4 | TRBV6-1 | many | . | TGTGCCAGCAGTGAAAGGGGTCGGGTTGGTGAAAAACTGTTTTTT | CASSERGRVGEKLFF
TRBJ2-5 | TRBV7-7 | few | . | TGTGCCAGCAGCTTAGGGACAGAGCAAGAGACCCAGTACTTC | CASSLGTEQETQYF
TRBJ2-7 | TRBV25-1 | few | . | TGTGCCAGCACCGACCCCGGGGTGGCGTACGAGCAGTACTTC | CASTDPGVAYEQYF
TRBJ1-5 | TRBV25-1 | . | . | TGTGCCAGCAGTGACCGGGTAGTGGGTCAGCCCCAGCATTTT | CASSDRVVGQPQHF
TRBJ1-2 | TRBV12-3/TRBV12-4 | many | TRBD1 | TGTGCCAGCAGTTCCCAGGACGGGACAGGCATCTATGGCTACACCTTC | CASSSQDGTGIYGYTF
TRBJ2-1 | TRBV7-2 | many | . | TGTGCCAGCAGCTTCGCCGGCGGGTATGAGCAGTTCTTC | CASSFAGGYEQFF
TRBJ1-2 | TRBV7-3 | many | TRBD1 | TGTGCCAGCATCCTGACAGGGAGGGCGGACTATGGCTACACCTTC | CASILTGRADYGYTF
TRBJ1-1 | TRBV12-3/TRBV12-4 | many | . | TGTGCCAGCAGTGGACGCAGGGGAGACACTGAAGCTTTCTTT | CASSGRRGDTEAFF
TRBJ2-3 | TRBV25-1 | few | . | TGTGCCAGCAGTGAACCGCAGGGATTCACAGATACGCAGTATTTT | CASSEPQGFTDTQYF
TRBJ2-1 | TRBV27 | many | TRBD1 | TGTGCCAGCAGTTGGGGACAGGGTACCATGAGCGAGCAGTTCTTC | CASSWGQGTMSEQFF
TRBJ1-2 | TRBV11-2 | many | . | TGTGCCAGCAGCAACGGTTATGGCTACACCTTC | CASSNGYGYTF
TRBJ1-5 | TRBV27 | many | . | TGTGCCAGCAGTTCAACTAATTATCAGCCCCAGCATTTT | CASSSTNYQPQHF
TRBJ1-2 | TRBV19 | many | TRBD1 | TGTGCCAGTAGTAGGCCGGAGGGGGCGGTTCATGGCTACACCTTC | CASSRPEGAVHGYTF
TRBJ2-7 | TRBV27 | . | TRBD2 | TGTGCCAGCATAGATACTAGCGGGAGTAGATACGAGCAGTACTTC | CASIDTSGSRYEQYF
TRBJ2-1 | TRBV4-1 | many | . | TGCGCCAGCAGCCAAGAGGTTGCCCTCCTAGTGGTGCAGTTCTTC | CASSQEVALLVVQFF
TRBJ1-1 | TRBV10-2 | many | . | TGCGCCAGCAGTGTTTTAAACACTGAAGCTTTCTTT | CASSVLNTEAFF
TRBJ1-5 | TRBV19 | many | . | TGTGCCAGTAGGCCTCAGGGGCAAGGGAGGCACAATCAGCCCCAGCATTTT | CASRPQGQGRHNQPQHF
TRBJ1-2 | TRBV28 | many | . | TGTGCCAGCAGTTCCCCATCCTATAGGGGTTTAAACTATGGCTACACCTTC | CASSSPSYRGLNYGYTF
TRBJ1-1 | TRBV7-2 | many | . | TGTGCCAGCAGCTTACGGGGGGCTCAGGGTGAAGCTTTCTTT | CASSLRGAQGEAFF
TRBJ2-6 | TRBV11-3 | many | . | TGTGCCAGCAGCGCGAGATTCTCTGGGGCCAACGTCCTGACTTTC | CASSARFSGANVLTF
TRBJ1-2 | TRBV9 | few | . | TGTGCCAGCAGCCTTACGCGGGGTGGCTATGGCTACACCTTC | CASSLTRGGYGYTF
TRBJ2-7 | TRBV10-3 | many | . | TGTGCCATCAGTACAGGGCTGAGGGAGCAGTACTTC | CAISTGLREQYF
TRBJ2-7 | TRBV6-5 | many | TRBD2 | TGTGCCAGCAGTTACGAGACTAGCGGGACCTACGAGCAGTACTTC | CASSYETSGTYEQYF
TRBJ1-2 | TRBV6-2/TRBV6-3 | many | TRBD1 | TGTGCCAGCAGTTATGCCAGACAGGGGGCGATTGGCTACACCTTC | CASSYARQGAIGYTF
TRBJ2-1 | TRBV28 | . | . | TGTGCCAGCAGTGCGTTAAGGACTCTAAATGAGCAGTTCTTC | CASSALRTLNEQFF
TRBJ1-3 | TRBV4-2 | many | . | TGTGCCAGCAGCCAAGCGTCGCGATCTGGAAACACCATATATTTT | CASSQASRSGNTIYF
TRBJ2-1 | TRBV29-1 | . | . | TGCAGCGTTGAAGATTCCGGCCAGGGAATTAATGAGCAGTTCTTC | CSVEDSGQGINEQFF
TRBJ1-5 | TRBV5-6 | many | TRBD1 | TGTGCCAGCAGCACTGACAGGGGGTGGAATAGCAATCAGCCCCAGCATTTT | CASSTDRGWNSNQPQHF
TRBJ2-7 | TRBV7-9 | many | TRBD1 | TGTGCCAGCAGCCCACAGGGGTACTACGAGCAGTACTTC | CASSPQGYYEQYF
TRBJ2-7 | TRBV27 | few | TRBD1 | TGTGCCAGCAGTTTCAGGGGGCTTAACGAGCAGTACTTC | CASSFRGLNEQYF
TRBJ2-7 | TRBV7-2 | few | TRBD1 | TGTGCCAGCAGCTCACAGGGGCTTCGTCGTCGGGAGCAGTACTTC | CASSSQGLRRREQYF
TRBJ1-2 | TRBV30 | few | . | TGTGCCTGGAGTCGGGGAGGCTATGGCTACACCTTC | CAWSRGGYGYTF
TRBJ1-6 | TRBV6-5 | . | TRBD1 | TGTGCCAGCAGTAACACGGGACAGGGGAATTCACCCCTCCACTTT | CASSNTGQGNSPLHF
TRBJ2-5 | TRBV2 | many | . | TGTGCCAGCAGAAGAAGCATCGTAACCCAAGAGACCCAGTACTTC | CASRRSIVTQETQYF
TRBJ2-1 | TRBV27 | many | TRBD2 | TGTGCCAGCAAGAGCGGGAGGGCCTTAGAGCAGTTCTTC | CASKSGRALEQFF
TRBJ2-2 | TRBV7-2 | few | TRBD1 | TGTGCCAGCAGCTTCGACAGGGGTTTGCGCACCGGGGAGCTGTTTTTT | CASSFDRGLRTGELFF
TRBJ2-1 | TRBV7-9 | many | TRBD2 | TGTGCCAGCAGCTTAGTCGGGGGGGCTTATTACAATGAGCAGTTCTTC | CASSLVGGAYYNEQFF
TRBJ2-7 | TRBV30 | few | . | TGTGCCTGGAATATTGTCCCAGGGGACTACGAGCAGTACTTC | CAWNIVPGDYEQYF
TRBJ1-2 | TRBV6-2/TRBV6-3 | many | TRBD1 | TGTGCCAGCCGGACAGGGGGAGGCTATGGCTACACCTTC | CASRTGGGYGYTF